This T cell receptor (beta chain) was documented in a study of radiation and T cells in renal cell carcinoma. Details on this clone: No antigen is known for it.

Study-wide results and caveats: From baseline, blood top tumor clonotypes peaked at 2 weeks post-radiation. Without pretreatment biopsies, baseline tumor clonotype presence was undetermined.

CDR3 length: 16 amino acids. Trimming stripped 0 bases from V and 0 bases from J, with 11 bases between. Germline-derived CDR1 and CDR2 are PRHDT and FYEKMQ (reference sequence). Libraries were prepared by immunoSEQ multiplex PCR; TCRdb keeps only in-frame clonotypes and omits some of them. Of around 94,000 clones in the sample, around four fifths were seen once. Time point denoted: blood 4 weeks post-SBRT, at nephrectomy. Documented treatment: 15 Gy SBRT to primary tumor, nephrectomy 4 weeks later. Nephrectomy followed 15 Gy stereotactic body radiation by 4 weeks. The patient's renal cell carcinoma had clear cell pathology.

The sequence came from a man aged 45-65 years with renal cell carcinoma. The chain links TRBV13 to TRBJ1-1, with a tentative D call TRBD1 (5 bases). Sequences were derived from blood, sampled from a patient whose treatment included radiotherapy and nephrectomy. The CDR3 spells CASSLGQGSMNTEAFF. Written as DNA, the CDR3 is TGTGCCAGCAGCTTAGGCCAGGGTAGCATGAACACTGAAGCTTTCTTT.